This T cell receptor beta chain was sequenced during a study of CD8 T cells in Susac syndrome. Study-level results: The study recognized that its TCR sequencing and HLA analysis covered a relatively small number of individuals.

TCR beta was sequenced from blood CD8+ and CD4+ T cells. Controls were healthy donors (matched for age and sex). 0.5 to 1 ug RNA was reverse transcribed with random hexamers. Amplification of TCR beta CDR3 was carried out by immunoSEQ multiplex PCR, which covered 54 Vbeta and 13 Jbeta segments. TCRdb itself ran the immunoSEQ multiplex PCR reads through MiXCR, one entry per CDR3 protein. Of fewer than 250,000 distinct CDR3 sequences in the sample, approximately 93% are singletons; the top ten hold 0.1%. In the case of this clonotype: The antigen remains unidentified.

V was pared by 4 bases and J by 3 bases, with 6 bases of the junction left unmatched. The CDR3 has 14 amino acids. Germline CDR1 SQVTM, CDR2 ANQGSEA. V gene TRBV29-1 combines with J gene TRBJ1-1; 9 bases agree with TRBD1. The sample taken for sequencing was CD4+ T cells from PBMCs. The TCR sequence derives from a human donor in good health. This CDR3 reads CSVAVGQGHTEAFF. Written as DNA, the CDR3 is TGCAGCGTTGCAGTGGGACAGGGTCACACTGAAGCTTTCTTT.